This record looks at one TCR beta chain sequence and its context. Time point denoted: baseline, week 1 (first vaccination visit). Indicated treatment: pre-vaccination baseline after standard-of-care therapy. The donors had new WHO grade 3 or 4 astrocytomas; these were IDH1-mutant and ATRX-lost. The data belong to a study of a mutant IDH1 vaccine in newly diagnosed glioma. Study overall: There were approximately 60% males and about 38% females among treated patients, whose mean age was about 40 years.

The repertoire was sequenced with immunoSEQ multiplex PCR; TCRdb's copy has only in-frame clones and lacks some. The sample records fewer than 50,000 clones, around nine tenths being singletons. Looked up from germline, CDR1 is GTSNPN and CDR2 is SVGIG (reference sequence). This CDR3 comprises 15 residues. Trimming left V 2 bases short and J 0 bases short, with 11 bases between. The sequences come from PBMCs, collected from a glioma patient treated with radiotherapy, temozolomide or both. This chain uses TRBV30 with TRBJ1-3, with no clear D. This receptor was identified in a man aged 18 to 29 with glioma. The CDR3 loop reads CAWSIGRSSGNTIYF. For the CDR3, the DNA is TGTGCCTGGAGTATCGGACGGAGCTCTGGAAACACCATATATTTT.